This paragraph reports one T cell receptor beta chain. Antigen specificity is unknown. The CDR3 length is 13 residues. Germline-derived CDR1 and CDR2 are KGHSH and LQKENI. V was trimmed by 4 bases and J by 2 bases, leaving 8 bases between them. This record belongs to a study of vaccination effects on CD4 cells after COVID-19. Study-level background: Following the second dose by a median of 72 days, the post-vaccine samples were obtained.

Peptide-pool stimulation followed by sequencing identified expanded antigen-specific CD4+ clonotypes in the ViraFEST assay. Upon completion of about eleven days in culture, CD4+ T cells were isolated. The cohort was immunized with two doses of either the BNT162b2 or mRNA-1273 vaccine. Recipients of the vaccine had no prior SARS-CoV-2 infection and negative nucleocapsid antibodies. Supplemented with roughly 10 IU/ml IL-2 and approximately 9.7 ug/ml peptides, some 2 million PBMC per well were kept in culture. On day 3 and again on day 7, half the medium was replaced with IL-2 medium. Sequenced by immunoSEQ multiplex PCR; TCRdb stores in-frame clones only, minus some. Here the sample spans about 64,000 clones, roughly three quarters being singletons.

This receptor was obtained from a human donor who received a COVID-19 vaccine. V is TRBV18 and J is TRBJ2-5, with no clear D. Sequenced material: CD4+ T cells from PBMCs cultured with HCoV-OC43 spike peptides, taken after COVID-19 vaccination. Subset specified: HCoV-OC43 spike overlapping peptide pool stimulation. The CDR3 coding sequence is TGTGCCAGCTCACAGGGCAGTCAAGAGACCCAGTACTTC. It is translated as CASSQGSQETQYF.